This T cell receptor beta chain was profiled in a study of T cells in Graves' hyperthyroidism and ophthalmopathy. From germline, CDR1 is SNHLY and CDR2 FYNNEI. The V and J ends lost 3 bases and 4 bases respectively, with 7 bases between them. The length of the CDR3 is 12 residues. This clonotype has at least ten counts. There were TCR beta CDR3 regions amplified from RNA transcripts. First-round RT-PCR of the TCR CDR3 relied on the HTBI primer set. MiXCR, applied by TCRdb to the multiplex PCR reads, yields one record per CDR3 protein. The top ten hold around 12% of the sample, which has around 600,000 distinct CDR3 sequences, about 14% seen once.

The chain employs TRBV2 and TRBJ2-7; no clear D gene. The sample taken for sequencing was blood. The origin of this receptor is a woman aged 50 to 60 with Graves' ophthalmopathy. The CDR3 spells CASSDGDYEQYF. CDR3 in DNA: TGTGCCAGCAGTGATGGTGATTACGAGCAGTACTTC.